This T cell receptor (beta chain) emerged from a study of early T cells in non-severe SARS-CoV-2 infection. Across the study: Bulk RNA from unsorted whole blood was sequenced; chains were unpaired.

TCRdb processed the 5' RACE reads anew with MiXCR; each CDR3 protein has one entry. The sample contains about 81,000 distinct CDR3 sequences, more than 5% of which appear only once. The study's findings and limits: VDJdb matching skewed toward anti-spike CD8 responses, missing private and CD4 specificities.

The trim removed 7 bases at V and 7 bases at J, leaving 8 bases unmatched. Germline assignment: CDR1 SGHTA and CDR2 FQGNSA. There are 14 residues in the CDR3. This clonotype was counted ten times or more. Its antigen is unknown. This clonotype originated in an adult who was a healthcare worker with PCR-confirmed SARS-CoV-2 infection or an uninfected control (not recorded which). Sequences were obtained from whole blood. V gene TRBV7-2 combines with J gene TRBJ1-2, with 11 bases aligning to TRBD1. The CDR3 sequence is CASNLGQGVSGYTF. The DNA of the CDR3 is TGTGCCAGCAACCTGGGACAGGGGGTGTCTGGCTACACCTTC.